This entry lists 28 T cell receptor beta chains sequenced from one sample in a study of T cells in Graves' hyperthyroidism and ophthalmopathy. Template material for amplifying TCR beta CDR3 regions consisted of RNA transcripts. HTBI primers were employed in a first-round RT-PCR of the TCR CDR3. TCRdb fed the multiplex PCR reads into MiXCR, producing one record per CDR3 protein. Among hundreds of thousands of distinct CDR3 sequences listed, less than 15% were seen once. Sequenced material: blood. The receptors were sampled from a woman younger than 30 with Graves' hyperthyroidism.

This clonotype was observed at least ten times. The chain employs TRBV4-3 and TRBJ2-1; 10 bases match TRBD2. CDR1 is LGHNA, CDR2 YSLEER, per germline. The CDR3 has 16 amino acids. The V and J ends lost 2 bases and 4 bases, in that order; junction bases with no gene match: 5. The CDR3, as DNA: TGCGCCAGCAGCCAAAATAAACTAGCGGGATACAATGAGCAGTTCTTC. This codes for CASSQNKLAGYNEQFF.

This clonotype occurred many times. The CDR3 loop is CASSSTLGQNYNEQFF. As DNA, the CDR3 is TGTGCCAGCAGCTCCACTCTTGGACAAAACTACAATGAGCAGTTCTTC. The V call is TRBV11-2, the J call TRBJ2-1; tentative D call: TRBD1 (5 bases). The germline V and J ends were trimmed by 4 bases and 3 bases, with 16 bases remaining between them. CDR1 is SGHAT and CDR2 is FQNNGV in the germline V gene. The CDR3 runs 16 residues.

J is TRBJ2-3 and V is TRBV20-1, with 7 bases identical to TRBD1. V was pared by 3 bases and J by 6 bases, with 9 bases of the junction left unmatched. Germline loops: CDR1 DFQATT, CDR2 SNEGSKA (reference sequence). This CDR3 spans 14 amino acids. CDR3 sequence reads: CSASPGQPGDTQYF. The CDR3 DNA reads as TGCAGTGCTAGTCCGGGACAGCCGGGTGATACGCAGTATTTT.

There are many counts of this clonotype. The V gene is TRBV27, the J gene TRBJ1-3; 11 bases match TRBD1. The CDR3 length is 14 residues. CDR1 is MNHEY, CDR2 SMNVEV, per germline (reference sequence). V lost 6 bases to trimming and J lost 8 bases; unmatched junction nucleotides: 6. CDR3 coding DNA: TGTGCCAGCAGCTCGGGACAGGGGGGAGACACCATATATTTT. It specifies CASSSGQGGDTIYF.

This clonotype was detected ten times or more. For the CDR3, the DNA is TGTGCCAGCAGTTTACTAGCGATCTCCTACAATGAGCAGTTCTTC. It encodes CASSLLAISYNEQFF. The rearrangement links TRBV28 to TRBJ2-1, with D perhaps TRBD2 (6 bases). Germline V gene data show CDR1 as MDHEN and CDR2 as SYDVKM. This CDR3 has 15 amino acids. Trimming shortened V by 2 bases and J by 0 bases, and 8 bases separated the two germline ends. Full variable domain (outside the CDR3, taken from reference TRBV28 and TRBJ2-1): DVKVTQSSRYLVKRTGEKVFLECVQDMDHENMFWYRQDPGLGLRLIYFSYDVKMKEKGDIPEGYSVSREKKERFSLILESASTNQTSMYLCASSLLAISYNEQFFGPGTRLTVL.

Ten or more counts support this clonotype. The rearrangement uses TRBV28 and TRBJ1-5; D remains unclear. CDR3 length: 17 residues. The V gene's germline CDR1 is MDHEN and CDR2 SYDVKM. V shed 5 bases and J shed 2 bases, with 19 bases lying between them. CDR3 sequence: CASSPPDILEGNQPQHF. The CDR3 nucleotides are TGTGCCAGCAGTCCCCCAGATATTTTAGAAGGCAATCAGCCCCAGCATTTT.

With regard to this clonotype: A single base separates this from a much larger clone, so it may be a read error. This rearrangement joins TRBV6-1 to TRBJ2-7; D is possibly TRBD1 or TRBD2 (5 bases each). Germline V lookup: CDR1 MNHNS, CDR2 SASEGT. Trimming stripped 5 bases from V and 1 base from J, with 15 bases between. CDR3 size: 15 residues. The CDR3 DNA is TGTGCCAGCAGTACCCCCGGGGCAGGGTCCTACGAGCAGTACTTC. Encoded protein: CASSTPGAGSYEQYF.

This clonotype was counted between two and nine times. The rearrangement joins TRBV7-2 to TRBJ1-2, with D perhaps TRBD1 (5 bases). The CDR3 length is 14 residues. Trimming took 5 bases from V and 3 from J, leaving 13 bases between them. CDR1 is SGHTA and CDR2 is FQGNSA in the germline V gene. This CDR3 reads CASSRDGYYYGYTF. The CDR3 nucleotides read TGTGCCAGCAGCCGGGACGGCTACTACTATGGCTACACCTTC. Looking up the rest from reference TRBV7-2 and TRBJ1-2 gives the full variable domain: GAGVSQSPSNKVTEKGKDVELRCDPISGHTALYWYRQSLGQGLEFLIYFQGNSAPDKSGLPSDRFSAERTGGSVSTLTIQRTQQEDSAVYLCASSRDGYYYGYTFGSGTRLTVV.

This chain connects TRBV19 to TRBJ2-3; D gene ambiguous. Per germline, CDR1 LNHDA and CDR2 SQIVND (reference sequence). The CDR3 length is 15 residues. V lost 6 bases and J 2 bases, leaving 15 bases between the germline ends. In DNA form, the CDR3 reads TGTGCCAGTAGCCCAAATGAAGTCTACACAGATACGCAGTATTTT. This codes for CASSPNEVYTDTQYF.

This clonotype was seen at least ten times. The V and J genes are TRBV13 and TRBJ2-7; D tentatively reads TRBD1 or TRBD2 (5 bases each). This CDR3 comprises 13 residues. From germline, CDR1 is PRHDT and CDR2 FYEKMQ (reference sequence). V was shortened by 6 bases and J by 5 bases, with 14 bases between the two germline ends. The CDR3 DNA is TGTGCCAGCAGACCCACGGGGCTGCACGAGCAGTACTTC. This gives the protein CASRPTGLHEQYF. The whole variable domain, remainder taken from reference TRBV13 and TRBJ2-7, is AAGVIQSPRHLIKEKRETATLKCYPIPRHDTVYWYQQGPGQDPQFLISFYEKMQSDKGSIPDRFSAQQFSDYHSELNMSSLELGDSALYFCASRPTGLHEQYFGPGTRLTVT.

This clonotype was seen many times. The junction differs from germline at one of its ends, possibly a read error. This chain uses TRBV10-3 with TRBJ1-2; D is perhaps TRBD1 (5 bases). Germline loops: CDR1 ENHRY, CDR2 SYGVKD. This CDR3 region has 16 residues. DNA of the CDR3: TGTGCCATCAGTGAGTCCCAGGGACTGCGCAACTTTGGCTACACCTTC. Amino acids: CAISESQGLRNFGYTF.

This clonotype was detected many times. V is TRBV6-2 or TRBV6-3 and J is TRBJ2-1; 8 nucleotides match TRBD2. The CDR3 extends over 15 amino acids. The germline V gene encodes CDR1 MNHEY and CDR2 SVGEGT. J lost 10 bases, V lost 4 bases, and 12 bases had no gene match. As DNA, the CDR3 is TGTGCCAGCAGTTTCGCGGGGGGATTTACAGAGGAGCAGTTCTTC. Protein sequence: CASSFAGGFTEEQFF.

This clonotype came up many times. The V call is TRBV28, the J call TRBJ1-2, with D perhaps TRBD1 (5 bases). The germline V gene encodes CDR1 MDHEN and CDR2 SYDVKM. The CDR3 contains 14 residues. Trimming removed 7 bases at V and 4 bases at J, with 16 bases between. The CDR3 sequence is CASNSNRKSYGYTF. The CDR3 nucleotides are TGTGCCAGCAACTCTAACAGGAAATCCTATGGCTACACCTTC.

The chain couples TRBV27 to TRBJ1-4; the D gene is possibly TRBD1 (6 bases). From germline, CDR1 is MNHEY and CDR2 SMNVEV (reference sequence). Deletions cut 2 bases from V and 8 bases from J, with 15 bases between. The CDR3 spans 15 residues. CDR3 DNA: TGTGCCAGCAGTTTAGGGGTTAGGGGGGGAGAAAAACTGTTTTTT. The encoded protein is CASSLGVRGGEKLFF. Full variable domain (outside the CDR3, taken from reference TRBV27 and TRBJ1-4): EAQVTQNPRYLITVTGKKLTVTCSQNMNHEYMSWYRQDPGLGLRQIYYSMNVEVTDKGDVPEGYKVSRKEKRNFPLILESPSPNQTSLYFCASSLGVRGGEKLFFGSGTQLSVL.

This clonotype occurred many times. The chain has TRBV29-1 and TRBJ2-5, with 8 bases identical to TRBD1. CDR3 length: 13 amino acids. V was pared by 7 bases and J by 2 bases, with 6 bases of the junction left unmatched. CDR1 and CDR2 (germline): SQVTM, ANQGSEA. The CDR3 protein is CSALGTGQETQYF. CDR3 DNA: TGCAGCGCGCTCGGGACAGGTCAAGAGACCCAGTACTTC.

Many counts were recorded for this clonotype. The chain couples TRBV29-1 to TRBJ2-7; either TRBD1 or TRBD2 may fit D (6 bases each). V lost 8 bases and J lost 2, with 16 bases in between. This CDR3 contains 13 residues. CDR1 is SQVTM and CDR2 is ANQGSEA in the germline V gene. CDR3 protein: CSFKEGTPYEQYF. CDR3 nucleotide sequence: TGCAGCTTTAAGGAGGGGACACCCTACGAGCAGTACTTC.

This clonotype occurred many times. The rearrangement joins TRBV3-1 to TRBJ2-7; D ambiguous. The CDR3 covers 14 residues. The germline V gene encodes CDR1 LGHDT and CDR2 YNNKEL (reference sequence). V dropped 2 bases and J dropped 0 bases, with 8 bases sitting between them. This CDR3 is CASSQSRVSYEQYF. The CDR3, as DNA: TGTGCCAGCAGCCAAAGTCGTGTCTCCTACGAGCAGTACTTC.

This clonotype was recorded many times. The J gene is TRBJ2-7, the V gene TRBV27; 9 bases agree with TRBD2. CDR1 MNHEY and CDR2 SMNVEV come from the germline V gene (reference sequence). The ends lost 10 bases at V and 2 bases at J; junction bases unmatched: 12. The CDR3 runs to 15 residues. This CDR3 is CAISRVAGVPYEQYF. The CDR3 nucleotides read TGTGCCATTTCCCGGGTAGCGGGAGTCCCCTACGAGCAGTACTTC.

This clonotype was seen repeatedly, ten times or more. This chain connects TRBV6-1 to TRBJ2-3; TRBD2 matches 11 bases. Per germline, CDR1 MNHNS and CDR2 SASEGT. With 2 bases clipped from V and 2 bases from J, the junction kept 15 bases outside the gene matches. The CDR3 is 20 residues long. CDR3: CASSEIISGRADIFTDTQYF. Written as DNA, the CDR3 is TGTGCCAGCAGTGAAATAATTAGCGGGAGGGCCGATATATTCACAGATACGCAGTATTTT.

The table lists this clonotype with a few counts. This chain connects TRBV7-3 to TRBJ2-7; 7 nucleotides agree with TRBD2. The CDR3 contains 16 residues. Germline V gene lookup returns CDR1 SGHTA and CDR2 FQGTGA. Germline trimming cut 5 bases from V and 4 bases from J; bases unmatched to any gene: 14. CDR3 sequence reads: CASSQNSASGLYEQYF. The CDR3 region has the DNA TGTGCCAGCAGCCAGAACTCGGCTAGCGGCCTTTACGAGCAGTACTTC.

This clonotype was observed at least ten times. This sequence joins TRBV18 and TRBJ1-5, with D unclear. Germline assignment: CDR1 KGHSH and CDR2 LQKENI. Trimming took off 4 bases at V and 5 bases at J, with 9 bases between the two ends. CDR3 length: 13 amino acids. The CDR3 sequence: CASSQMTDQPQHF. CDR3 DNA: TGTGCCAGCTCACAGATGACGGATCAGCCCCAGCATTTT.

This clonotype was seen at least ten times. The CDR3 here is CSVEFLVMQEVYNEQFF. As DNA, the CDR3 is TGCAGCGTTGAATTTTTGGTAATGCAGGAGGTTTACAATGAGCAGTTCTTC. The chain recombines TRBV29-1 with TRBJ2-1, with D tentatively TRBD2 (5 bases). The CDR3 is 17 residues long. CDR1 is SQVTM, CDR2 ANQGSEA, per germline. Trimming shortened V by 2 bases and J by 4 bases, and 21 bases separated the two germline ends.

This clonotype was detected ten times or more. The rearrangement joins TRBV28 to TRBJ2-5; no clear D gene. This CDR3 comprises 12 residues. Per germline, CDR1 MDHEN and CDR2 SYDVKM. V was clipped by 5 bases and J by 5 bases, with 9 bases between them. The CDR3 DNA reads TGTGCCAGCAGTCAAGATACGGAGACCCAGTACTTC. Protein sequence: CASSQDTETQYF.

This clonotype came up many times. The V and J genes are TRBV20-1 and TRBJ2-1; 7 bases agree with TRBD2. The CDR3 totals 15 residues. With V trimmed by 3 bases and J by 4 bases, 9 bases remained unmatched. Germline values: CDR1 DFQATT, CDR2 SNEGSKA (reference sequence). CDR3 in amino acids: CSASISGAKYNEQFF. The CDR3 bases are TGCAGTGCTAGCATCAGCGGGGCCAAATACAATGAGCAGTTCTTC.

The chain links TRBV20-1 to TRBJ2-5, with unresolved D. Germline loops: CDR1 DFQATT, CDR2 SNEGSKA (reference sequence). This CDR3 region has 14 residues. CDR3 protein: CSERRTFGRETQYF. CDR3 DNA sequence: TGCAGCGAACGACGGACCTTCGGCCGGGAGACCCAGTACTTC.

This clonotype was found many times. This chain uses TRBV7-8 with TRBJ2-3, with 7 nucleotides matching TRBD1. Losses at the gene ends were 9 bases for V and 2 bases for J; bases not matched to a gene: 5. Germline V gives CDR1 SGHVS, CDR2 FQNEAQ. The CDR3 is 13 residues long. The chain's CDR3 is CASTTGPTDTQYF. CDR3 coding DNA: TGTGCCAGTACGACAGGGCCCACAGATACGCAGTATTTT.

This clonotype was detected many times. The V gene is TRBV7-9, the J gene TRBJ2-1; tentative D call: TRBD1 (6 bases). The length of the CDR3 is 16 residues. V was clipped by 1 base and J by 7 bases, with 17 bases between them. Germline V gene data show CDR1 as SEHNR and CDR2 as FQNEAQ (reference sequence). The CDR3 here is CASSLGSRGRKNEQFF. The CDR3 DNA sequence: TGTGCCAGCAGCTTAGGTAGCAGGGGAAGGAAAAATGAGCAGTTCTTC.

Many counts were recorded for this clonotype. The chain employs TRBV29-1 and TRBJ2-1; maybe TRBD2 (6 bases). The germline V gene encodes CDR1 SQVTM and CDR2 ANQGSEA. V was shortened by 1 base and J by 3 bases, with 28 bases between the two germline ends. The CDR3 runs to 20 residues. Here the CDR3 reads CSVEGGDSGTYILDYNEQFF. The CDR3 DNA is TGCAGCGTTGAAGGGGGGGATAGCGGTACTTATATTCTAGACTACAATGAGCAGTTCTTC.